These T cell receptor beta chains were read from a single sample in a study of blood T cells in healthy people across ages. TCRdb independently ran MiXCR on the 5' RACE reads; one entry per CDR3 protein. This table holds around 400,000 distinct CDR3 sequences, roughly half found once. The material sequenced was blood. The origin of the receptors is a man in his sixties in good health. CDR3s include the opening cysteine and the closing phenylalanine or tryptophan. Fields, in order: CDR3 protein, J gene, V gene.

cdr3_aa: CASSYYRGSTDTQYF
j_call: TRBJ2-3
v_call: TRBV6-6

cdr3_aa: CSASAGTYNEQFF
j_call: TRBJ2-1
v_call: TRBV20-1

cdr3_aa: CATSPIYEQYF
j_call: TRBJ2-7
v_call: TRBV6-1

cdr3_aa: CASSQKTGRSYEQYF
j_call: TRBJ2-7
v_call: TRBV3-1

cdr3_aa: CASSRPGLAGGPTGELFF
j_call: TRBJ2-2
v_call: TRBV7-2

cdr3_aa: CSAPTSGPYNEQFF
j_call: TRBJ2-1
v_call: TRBV20-1

cdr3_aa: CASGRADTQYF
j_call: TRBJ2-3
v_call: TRBV10-1

cdr3_aa: CASSRTTGRTDTQYF
j_call: TRBJ2-3
v_call: TRBV5-1

cdr3_aa: CASRGKREHTYEQYF
j_call: TRBJ2-7
v_call: TRBV25-1

cdr3_aa: CAWAADSEQFF
j_call: TRBJ2-1
v_call: TRBV30

cdr3_aa: CAIRSDSLNTEAFF
j_call: TRBJ1-1
v_call: TRBV10-3

cdr3_aa: CSARGQAEVNYGYTF
j_call: TRBJ1-2
v_call: TRBV20-1

cdr3_aa: CANVQGGVGELFF
j_call: TRBJ2-2
v_call: TRBV21-1

cdr3_aa: CSARLRATEQYF
j_call: TRBJ2-7
v_call: TRBV20-1

cdr3_aa: CASSNTGQGYSPLHF
j_call: TRBJ1-6
v_call: TRBV6-4

cdr3_aa: CSVEDMRQGGNEQFF
j_call: TRBJ2-1
v_call: TRBV29-1

cdr3_aa: CASSRISGSGSGANVLTF
j_call: TRBJ2-6
v_call: TRBV9

cdr3_aa: CSARPGAQETQYF
j_call: TRBJ2-5
v_call: TRBV20-1

cdr3_aa: CASSPGWRGGGVETQYF
j_call: TRBJ2-5
v_call: TRBV3-1

cdr3_aa: CANSKAPGGSLDEQYF
j_call: -
v_call: TRBV21-1

cdr3_aa: CASGIGAKSPYEQYF
j_call: TRBJ2-7
v_call: TRBV7-9

cdr3_aa: CSGRQAKNIQYF
j_call: TRBJ2-4
v_call: TRBV20-1

cdr3_aa: CASTPRRLGQETQYF
j_call: TRBJ2-5
v_call: TRBV5-6

cdr3_aa: CASSQSGAQDYEQYF
j_call: TRBJ2-7
v_call: TRBV14

cdr3_aa: CSVAQTLGAPGSTQYF
j_call: TRBJ2-3
v_call: TRBV29-1

cdr3_aa: CASGWNTGTSNQPQHF
j_call: TRBJ1-5
v_call: TRBV12-5

cdr3_aa: CASSLRGQVAPSTDTQYF
j_call: TRBJ2-3
v_call: TRBV5-1

cdr3_aa: CSVDFRLKGINEQFF
j_call: TRBJ2-1
v_call: TRBV29-1

cdr3_aa: CASSVAAPTDEQFF
j_call: TRBJ2-1
v_call: TRBV9